Listed below are T cell receptor beta chains from one sample, sequenced in a study of identical twins. Each CDR3 protein is one row after TCRdb ran MiXCR on the 5' RACE reads. The data hold 550,000 to 800,000 distinct CDR3 sequences, with 7.1% observed a single time. These sequences were also reported in another study, on yellow fever vaccine responses in identical twins.

The specimen was PBMCs. Receptors were obtained from a woman between 18 and 29 years old in good health. CDR3s include the opening cysteine and the closing phenylalanine or tryptophan. The D gene is left open where the match is weak. Expanded clones get a size class; other rows say once, few or many, or leave the size out.

.	few	TRBV28	TRBJ1-5	CASTLGSQPQHF	TGTGCCAGCACCTTGGGTTCTCAGCCCCAGCATTTT
TRBD2	few	TRBV5-1	TRBJ2-3	CASSGRVADTQYF	TGCGCCAGCAGTGGGAGGGTCGCAGATACGCAGTATTTT
TRBD2	many	TRBV24-1	TRBJ2-1	CATSDPVGGSHEQFF	TGTGCCACCAGTGACCCCGTGGGAGGGAGCCATGAGCAGTTCTTC
TRBD1	few	TRBV25-1	TRBJ1-1	CASSEPGGRVTEAFF	TGTGCCAGCAGTGAACCAGGGGGTCGAGTCACTGAAGCTTTCTTT
TRBD1	many	TRBV12-3/TRBV12-4	TRBJ2-7	CASSSDRAQQYF	TGTGCCAGCAGTTCGGACAGGGCCCAGCAGTACTTC
TRBD2	few	TRBV28	TRBJ2-3	CASSFLAGGPQGDTQYF	TGTGCCAGCAGCTTTCTAGCGGGGGGGCCTCAGGGTGATACGCAGTATTTT
TRBD2	few	TRBV24-1	TRBJ2-5	CATSDLGTSEKETQYF	TGTGCCACCAGTGATTTAGGGACTAGCGAGAAAGAGACCCAGTACTTC
.	few	TRBV5-1	TRBJ1-5	CASSLNWGGNQPQHF	TGCGCCAGCAGCTTAAATTGGGGGGGCAATCAGCCCCAGCATTTT
TRBD1	many	TRBV28	TRBJ2-4	CASSLRRTGWDKNIQYF	TGTGCCAGCAGTCTCCGGAGGACAGGGTGGGACAAAAACATTCAGTACTTC
.	.	TRBV20-1	TRBJ2-1	CSASYPGINEQFF	TGCAGTGCTAGTTATCCAGGGATCAATGAGCAGTTCTTC
TRBD1	many	TRBV20-1	TRBJ1-1	CSAKQGAEAFF	TGCAGTGCTAAACAGGGGGCTGAAGCTTTCTTT
.	many	TRBV5-1	TRBJ2-1	CASSLAVAYQGEQFF	TGCGCCAGCAGCTTGGCCGTAGCCTACCAAGGGGAGCAGTTCTTC
.	many	TRBV6-5	TRBJ2-3	CASSYSVVTDTQYF	TGTGCCAGCAGTTATTCGGTGGTTACAGATACGCAGTATTTT
TRBD2	once	TRBV12-3/TRBV12-4	TRBJ2-3	CASSLFPLAGATDTQYF	TGTGCCAGCAGTTTATTCCCCCTAGCGGGAGCCACAGATACGCAGTATTTT
TRBD2	many	TRBV7-8	TRBJ2-2	CASSATSGRANTGELFF	TGTGCCAGCAGCGCGACTAGCGGGAGAGCGAACACCGGGGAGCTGTTTTTT
.	.	TRBV11-2	TRBJ2-3	CASSLGSGRNPMGDTDTQYF	TGTGCCAGCAGCTTAGGTAGCGGACGGAACCCAATGGGGGATACAGATACGCAGTATTTT
TRBD2	many	TRBV5-1	TRBJ2-1	CAKIAGGPGTEQFF	TGCGCCAAGATAGCGGGAGGGCCGGGTACTGAGCAGTTCTTC
.	many	TRBV5-1	TRBJ2-5	CASSLSLQETQYF	TGCGCCAGCAGCTTGAGTCTCCAAGAGACCCAGTACTTC
.	.	TRBV6-1	TRBJ1-1	CASSPRGEGTEAFF	TGTGCCAGCAGTCCAAGGGGTGAGGGAACTGAAGCTTTCTTT
.	few	TRBV2	TRBJ2-5	CASSLRSGTRLQETQYF	TGTGCCAGCAGCCTTAGGTCCGGGACTCGACTCCAAGAGACCCAGTACTTC
.	.	TRBV6-5	TRBJ2-2	CASSYSILTSRGTGELFF	TGTGCCAGCAGTTACTCCATCCTTACTAGTAGAGGTACCGGGGAGCTGTTTTTT
.	.	TRBV7-9	TRBJ2-1	CASSLGYLSYGNNEQFF	TGTGCCAGCAGCTTAGGGTATTTATCATATGGTAACAATGAGCAGTTCTTC